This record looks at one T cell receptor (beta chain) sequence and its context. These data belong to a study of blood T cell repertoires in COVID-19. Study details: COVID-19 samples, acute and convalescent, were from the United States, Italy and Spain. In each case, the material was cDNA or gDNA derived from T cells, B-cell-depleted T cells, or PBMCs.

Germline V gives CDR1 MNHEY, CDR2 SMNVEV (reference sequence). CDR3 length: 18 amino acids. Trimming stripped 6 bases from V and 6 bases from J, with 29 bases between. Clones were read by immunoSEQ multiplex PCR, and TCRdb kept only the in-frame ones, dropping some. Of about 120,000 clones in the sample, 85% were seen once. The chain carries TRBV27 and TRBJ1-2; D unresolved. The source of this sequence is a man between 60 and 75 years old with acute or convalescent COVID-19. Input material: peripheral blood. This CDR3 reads CASSHLDGVGGTPDGYTF. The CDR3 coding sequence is TGTGCCAGCAGCCACCTGGATGGTGTCGGAGGCACACCTGATGGCTACACCTTC.